This passage covers 32 T cell receptor beta chains from one sample sequenced in a study of cytomegalovirus exposure and HLA in healthy donors. It was with 60 Vbeta and 13 Jbeta primers that the PCR ran. Here immunoSEQ multiplex PCR was the method, and the copy in TCRdb shows in-frame clones only, minus some. Of 150,000 to 200,000 clones in the sample, around 81% were seen once. Sequenced material: PBMCs. These receptors were obtained from a young man in good health and CMV-seronegative.

The chain is built from TRBV5-1 and TRBJ1-4; D ambiguous. Trimming shortened V by 0 bases and J by 0 bases, and 6 bases separated the two germline ends. The CDR3 runs 15 residues. Germline V gene lookup returns CDR1 SGHRS and CDR2 YFSETQ. CDR3 sequence reads: CASSLARATNEKLFF. CDR3 sequence (DNA): TGCGCCAGCAGCTTGGCGAGGGCAACTAATGAAAAACTGTTTTTT. The full variable domain, its missing parts supplied by reference TRBV5-1 and TRBJ1-4, is KAGVTQTPRYLIKTRGQQVTLSCSPISGHRSVSWYQQTPGQGLQFLFEYFSETQRNKGNFPGRFSGRQFSNSRSEMNVSTLELGDSALYLCASSLARATNEKLFFGSGTQLSVL.

The V call is TRBV6-5, the J call TRBJ1-2, with a possible D match to TRBD1 (6 bases). V was trimmed by 5 bases and J by 7 bases, leaving 14 bases between them. The CDR3 spans 13 residues. Per the germline V gene, CDR1 is MNHEY and CDR2 is SVGAGI. CDR3 in DNA: TGTGCCAGCAGTCCTCAACAGGGCCGTGGCTACACCTTC. Translation: CASSPQQGRGYTF.

Here the CDR3 reads CASSLGGTGELFF. The CDR3 nucleotides are TGTGCCAGCAGCTTGGGGGGAACCGGGGAGCTGTTTTTT. The chain employs TRBV11-3 and TRBJ2-2; D is possibly TRBD2 (6 bases). This CDR3 is built from 13 residues. V lost 3 bases to trimming and J lost 5 bases, with 7 bases between them. Germline V CDR1 and CDR2: SGHNT, YENEEA.

V is TRBV5-1 and J is TRBJ2-7, with a possible D match to TRBD1 (6 bases). The CDR3 has 14 residues. Germline V gene sequence: CDR1 SGHRS, CDR2 YFSETQ. Trimming cost V 0 bases and J 2 bases, with 9 bases left between them. In DNA form, the CDR3 reads TGCGCCAGCAGCTTGGAGGACAGCCCCTACGAGCAGTACTTC. Encoded protein: CASSLEDSPYEQYF.

The J gene is TRBJ2-2, the V gene TRBV29-1; 9 positions match TRBD1. The V gene's germline CDR1 is SQVTM and CDR2 ANQGSEA. Germline trimming cut 5 bases from V and 0 bases from J; bases unmatched to any gene: 1. This CDR3 spans 14 amino acids. The CDR3 DNA reads TGCAGCGTTAGGACAGGGGCGAACACCGGGGAGCTGTTTTTT. It encodes CSVRTGANTGELFF.

The CDR3 bases are TGTGCCAGCAGCGCGACAGGGGGCAAAGGGACCCAGTACTTC. As protein: CASSATGGKGTQYF. The chain employs TRBV11-3 and TRBJ2-5; 10 bases are shared with TRBD1. After removal of 5 bases from V and 7 bases from J, the junction contained 7 bases not matched to a gene. Germline CDR1 reads SGHNT; CDR2 reads YENEEA. There are 14 residues in the CDR3.

This clone was recorded only once. Germline and junction disagree at one end, which may indicate a read error. The V gene is TRBV2, the J gene TRBJ1-5; D is uncertain. CDR3 length: 12 residues. Germline V gene data show CDR1 as SNHLY and CDR2 as FYNNEI. CDR3 DNA: TGTGCCAGCAGTGAAGTCCAGGATGAATTGTATTTT. This translates into CASSEVQDELYF.

The V and J genes are TRBV6-5 and TRBJ2-1; no definite D call. V lost 0 bases and J lost 5, with 8 bases in between. Looked up from germline, CDR1 is MNHEY and CDR2 is SVGAGI. The CDR3 is 14 amino acids. In DNA form, the CDR3 reads TGTGCCAGCAGTTACTCGGGCCCCCACAATGAGCAGTTCTTC. As protein: CASSYSGPHNEQFF.

In nucleotides, the CDR3 is TGTGCCAGCAGTGAGGGACAGGGTGGCAATGAGCAGTTCTTC. This encodes CASSEGQGGNEQFF. The V and J genes are TRBV6-4 and TRBJ2-1; 9 bases match TRBD1. CDR1 is MRHNA, CDR2 SNTAGT, per germline. Trimming removed 3 bases from V and 6 bases from J; junction bases left unmatched: 3. The CDR3 has 14 residues.

Of note for this clone: Other DNA variants within this sample encode the same CDR3. This rearrangement joins TRBV5-6 to TRBJ2-4, with TRBD1 matching 10 bases. The junction had 4 bases not matched to a gene; V was cut back by 4 bases and J by 6 bases. CDR3 length equals 14 residues. In germline, CDR1 is SGHDT, CDR2 YYEEEE. The CDR3 loop is CASSLTGGINIQYF. The CDR3 DNA is TGTGCCAGCAGCCTGACAGGGGGCATAAACATTCAGTACTTC.

The genes are TRBV4-3 and TRBJ2-1, with 9 bases identical to TRBD2. V shed 0 bases and J 7 bases; nucleotides not matched to a gene: 7. CDR1 LGHNA and CDR2 YSLEER come from the germline V gene. The CDR3 has 16 residues. CDR3 bases: TGCGCCAGCAGCCAAGATAGCGGGAGTTTATCGAATGAGCAGTTCTTC. It translates to CASSQDSGSLSNEQFF.

The chain couples TRBV9 to TRBJ2-7, with TRBD2 identical over 9 bases. CDR1 SGDLS and CDR2 YYNGEE come from the germline V gene. J lost 7 bases, V lost 4 bases, and 12 bases had no gene match. This CDR3 has 15 amino acids. The DNA of the CDR3 is TGTGCCAGCAGCCCACTCCGCGGGAGGGAATCTGAGCAGTACTTC. Its translation is CASSPLRGRESEQYF.

This chain connects TRBV4-3 to TRBJ1-3, with D perhaps matching TRBD1 (6 bases). Germline V gene lookup returns CDR1 LGHNA and CDR2 YSLEER. The CDR3 has 17 amino acids. Trimming left V 0 bases short and J 2 bases short, with 14 bases between. The CDR3 spells CASSQDLTGGAGNTIYF. In nucleotides, the CDR3 is TGCGCCAGCAGCCAAGATCTTACGGGGGGCGCTGGAAACACCATATATTTT.

This clone is categorized as medium-sized. This chain joins TRBV18 and TRBJ2-2; 8 bases align to TRBD1. Germline loops: CDR1 KGHSH, CDR2 LQKENI. Trimming took 2 bases from V and 0 from J; bases not matched to a gene: 8. This CDR3 is built from 18 residues. CDR3 region: CASSPGTGAPTNTGELFF. DNA of the CDR3: TGTGCCAGCTCACCAGGGACAGGCGCTCCTACGAACACCGGGGAGCTGTTTTTT.

The gene calls are TRBV2 and TRBJ2-1, with D hard to call. Looked up from germline, CDR1 is SNHLY and CDR2 is FYNNEI. CDR3 length: 12 residues. V lost 4 bases to trimming and J lost 9 bases, with 10 bases between them. In DNA form, the CDR3 reads TGTGCCAGCAGTGTAGGCGGATTTGAGCAGTTCTTC. It codes for CASSVGGFEQFF.

This sequence joins TRBV7-2 and TRBJ1-5; no firm D call. The ends were cut back, 1 base at V and 6 bases at J, with 4 bases in the middle. The CDR3 runs 12 residues. The germline CDR1 and CDR2 sequences are SGHTA and FQGNSA. The CDR3 region has the DNA TGTGCCAGCAGCTTAGATCTTCAGCCCCAGCATTTT. It encodes CASSLDLQPQHF.

The chain uses TRBV18 and TRBJ1-4; maybe TRBD1 (6 bases). Trimming removed 6 bases at V and 6 bases at J, with 17 bases between. The CDR3 consists of 15 residues. Germline CDR1 reads KGHSH; CDR2 reads LQKENI. CDR3 bases: TGTGCCAGCTCCCCGGGGCGGGGGCTGGATGAAAAACTGTTTTTT. Protein sequence: CASSPGRGLDEKLFF.

The V and J genes are TRBV9 and TRBJ2-1, with D tentatively TRBD1 (5 bases). The CDR3 length is 18 residues. Germline V gene sequence: CDR1 SGDLS, CDR2 YYNGEE. V was clipped by 0 bases and J by 0 bases, with 16 bases between them. As DNA, the CDR3 is TGTGCCAGCAGCGTAGGGGCAGGGTACAGTTCCTCCTACAATGAGCAGTTCTTC. Translation gives CASSVGAGYSSSYNEQFF.

The chain couples TRBV2 to TRBJ2-3; 9 positions match TRBD2. In germline, CDR1 is SNHLY, CDR2 FYNNEI. Trimming removed 7 bases from V and 1 base from J; junction bases left unmatched: 9. The CDR3 runs 16 residues. The CDR3 loop is CASIPRLAAGTDTQYF. DNA of the CDR3: TGTGCCAGCATTCCCCGACTAGCGGCGGGCACAGATACGCAGTATTTT. Combining the CDR3 with reference TRBV2 and TRBJ2-3 gives the whole variable domain EPEVTQTPSHQVTQMGQEVILRCVPISNHLYFYWYRQILGQKVEFLVSFYNNEISEKSEIFDDQFSVERPDGSNFTLKIRSTKLEDSAMYFCASIPRLAAGTDTQYFGPGTRLTVL.

This chain connects TRBV6-1 to TRBJ1-1; TRBD1 is a possible D gene (5 bases). V lost 6 bases, J lost 5 bases, and 16 bases lay in between. Germline lookup yields CDR1 MNHNS and CDR2 SASEGT. The CDR3 has 14 residues. The CDR3 region has the DNA TGTGCCAGCAGAGCCCTCCAGGGTGCTACTGAAGCTTTCTTT. Its translation is CASRALQGATEAFF.

This chain joins TRBV23-1 and TRBJ2-3; D ambiguous. TRBV23-1 is sorted into the ORF group, with uncertain function. The V end lost 6 bases, the J end lost 4 bases, and 20 bases lay between the germline ends. The CDR3 totals 16 residues. CDR3 bases: TGCGCCAGCAGCACTCCTCCCCGGAGTTCGGCAGATACGCAGTATTTT. Translation gives CASSTPPRSSADTQYF.

The chain recombines TRBV10-3 with TRBJ1-2, with D possibly being TRBD1 (5 bases). V was cut by 3 bases and J by 7 bases, with 15 bases left in between. Germline assignment: CDR1 ENHRY and CDR2 SYGVKD. CDR3 length: 14 amino acids. The CDR3 coding sequence is TGTGCCATCAGTGAACGAGGGGCGGGGGTTGGCTACACCTTC. It is translated as CAISERGAGVGYTF.

V is TRBV10-3 and J is TRBJ2-7, with D maybe TRBD1 (6 bases). CDR1 is ENHRY, CDR2 SYGVKD, per germline. This CDR3 is 12 amino acids long. The V end was cut by 11 bases, the J end by 0 bases, with 11 bases between. This CDR3 is CAVTGNSYEQYF. The CDR3 nucleotides are TGTGCCGTAACAGGGAACTCCTACGAGCAGTACTTC.

About this clone: The junction shows a germline mismatch at one end, possibly a read error. CDR3 in amino acids: CSSSLQGNTEAFF. The CDR3 DNA reads TGTTCCAGCAGCCTACAGGGTAACACTGAAGCTTTCTTT. V and J are TRBV7-9 and TRBJ1-1; possibly TRBD1 for D (6 bases). The CDR3 covers 13 residues. The germline CDR1 and CDR2 sequences are SEHNR and FQNEAQ (reference sequence).

This rearrangement joins TRBV2 to TRBJ1-3; maybe TRBD1 (6 bases). Germline V gene sequence: CDR1 SNHLY, CDR2 FYNNEI. CDR3 length: 16 residues. V lost 2 bases and J 0 bases, leaving 11 bases between the germline ends. This CDR3 is CASSESETGSGNTIYF. The CDR3 DNA is TGTGCCAGCAGTGAATCGGAGACAGGCTCTGGAAACACCATATATTTT.

The gene calls are TRBV4-1 and TRBJ2-7, with a possible D match to TRBD2 (6 bases). Germline assignment: CDR1 MGHRA and CDR2 YSYEKL. Trimming removed 4 bases from V and 2 bases from J, with 15 bases in between. The CDR3 spans 15 residues. CDR3 sequence: CASSPVSGTAYEQYF. The CDR3 DNA follows: TGCGCCAGCAGCCCGGTGTCAGGGACTGCCTACGAGCAGTACTTC.

This clone was observed a few times. In DNA form, the CDR3 reads TGCGCCAGCAGCCAAGATACTAGCGGGGGAGCAGGGATATCCTACAATGAGCAGTTCTTC. Protein sequence: CASSQDTSGGAGISYNEQFF. V and J are TRBV4-3 and TRBJ2-1; 11 nucleotides match TRBD2. CDR3 length: 20 residues. Trimming took 0 bases from V and 1 from J; bases not matched to a gene: 11. The germline V gene has CDR1 LGHNA and CDR2 YSLEER.

The chain uses TRBV4-2 and TRBJ2-7, with D uncertain. This CDR3 has 14 amino acids. CDR1 is LGHNA, CDR2 YNFKEQ, per germline. The V end was cut by 0 bases, the J end by 5 bases, with 11 bases between. CDR3 residues: CASSQDSSFDEQYF. The CDR3 DNA is TGTGCCAGCAGCCAAGATTCGTCTTTTGACGAGCAGTACTTC.

V usage is TRBV2 and J usage is TRBJ2-5; 8 bases fit TRBD1. The germline CDR1 and CDR2 sequences are SNHLY and FYNNEI. CDR3 length: 15 residues. The V segment lost 4 bases and the J segment 4 bases; nucleotides outside the gene matches: 8. The CDR3 nucleotides read TGTGCCAGCAGTGTAGAGGGTCAGGGGGCAGAGACCCAGTACTTC. Its translation: CASSVEGQGAETQYF.

The CDR3 DNA is TGTGCCACCAGCAGAGATCCAAGGGGGACCTACGAGCAGTACTTC. Its protein product is CATSRDPRGTYEQYF. V is TRBV15 and J is TRBJ2-5, with D possibly matching TRBD1 (6 bases). The DNA end lines up better with TRBJ2-7; the J call may be wrong. This CDR3 comprises 15 residues. CDR1 LNHNV and CDR2 YYDKDF come from the germline V gene (reference sequence).

This clone came up a few times. This rearrangement joins TRBV2 to TRBJ2-5; 9 nucleotides match TRBD1. After removal of 8 bases from V and 5 bases from J, the junction contained 12 bases not matched to a gene. The CDR3 loop spans 15 amino acids. The germline V gene encodes CDR1 SNHLY and CDR2 FYNNEI. CDR3 bases: TGTGCCAGCTTGGAACAGGGGGCGCTTGGGGAGACCCAGTACTTC. Translation: CASLEQGALGETQYF.

The rearrangement links TRBV6-6 to TRBJ1-1; D gene unclear. Germline V gene data show CDR1 as MNHNY and CDR2 as SVGAGI (reference sequence). Trimming shortened V by 10 bases and J by 4 bases, and 19 bases separated the two germline ends. The length of the CDR3 is 14 residues. CDR3 amino acids: CATKSLTAGTEAFF. As DNA, the CDR3 is TGTGCCACCAAGTCACTAACGGCGGGCACTGAAGCTTTCTTT.